This T cell receptor beta chain was recorded in a study of T-cell reconstitution after alpha-beta-depleted transplantation in children. This clonotype came up a few times. V lost 1 base, J lost 4 bases, and 3 bases stayed unmatched. The CDR3 consists of 15 residues. Germline CDR1 reads KGHSH; CDR2 reads LQKENI. Unique molecular identifiers were used to barcode this TCRbeta library. Using its own MiXCR run on the PCR reads, TCRdb lists one record per CDR3 protein. The sample has 500,000 or so distinct CDR3 sequences, roughly 33% seen once; the top ten hold 2% to 2.5%. The receptor was isolated from a human donor who donated a stem cell graft to a child with aplastic anemia. V is TRBV18 and J is TRBJ1-3; 8 positions agree with TRBD1. The specimen comprised PBMCs from the stem cell graft donor, sampled from the stem cell graft. Here the CDR3 DNA reads TGTGCCAGCTCACCACGACAGGGGTCCGGAAACACCATATATTTT. Translated: CASSPRQGSGNTIYF.